Included here is one T cell receptor (beta chain) sequence, with context. Its target is not known. Trimming took 4 bases from V and 0 from J; bases not matched to a gene: 5. Germline V gene data show CDR1 as SQVTM and CDR2 as ANQGSEA. The CDR3 is 16 amino acids. This sample was included in a study of siplizumab effects on memory and regulatory T cells. Profiled with immunoSEQ multiplex PCR; TCRdb holds only in-frame clones, not every one. The sample lists fewer than 120,000 clones; roughly 89% were seen once. Study-wide results and caveats: Of the alloreactive clones, only a minor fraction mapped to unstimulated subsets. Many proliferating CD4+ or CD8+ clones remained unclassified. Roughly 75-96% of them could not be assigned either a naive or a memory phenotype.

The chain employs TRBV29-1 and TRBJ2-5; 13 bases match TRBD2. Sequenced input: CD4+ T cells sorted from blood. The receptor comes from a human donor in good health. The CDR3 here is CSVVGLAGQYQETQYF. The CDR3 DNA reads TGCAGCGTTGTGGGACTAGCGGGACAGTACCAAGAGACCCAGTACTTC.